The 22 T cell receptor beta chains listed next were all sequenced from one sample in a study of blood T cell repertoires in COVID-19. Generated by immunoSEQ multiplex PCR, the TCRdb table keeps only in-frame clones and is missing some. The table lists 40,000 to 50,000 clones, 70% to 90% of them singletons. The sequencing input was peripheral blood. Receptors were obtained from a man aged 55 to 70 with acute or convalescent COVID-19.

The chain couples TRBV6-2 or TRBV6-3 to TRBJ1-3; tentative D call: TRBD1 (5 bases). The V gene lost 5 bases and the J gene lost 0 bases, with 14 bases spanning the gap. The germline V gene has CDR1 MNHEY and CDR2 SVGEGT. CDR3 length: 16 amino acids. The CDR3 protein is CASSLRPGVSGNTIYF. The CDR3 region has the DNA TGTGCCAGCAGTCTTCGGCCGGGGGTCTCTGGAAACACCATATATTTT.

J is TRBJ2-1 and V is TRBV10-2; 9 bases are shared with TRBD1. This CDR3 comprises 14 residues. V gave up 9 bases and J gave up 9 bases; unmatched junction bases: 12. Germline CDR1 WSHSY, CDR2 SAAADI. The CDR3 DNA reads as TGCGCCAGTTGGGACAGGGAAATATTGGGTGAGCAGTTCTTC. Amino acids: CASWDREILGEQFF.

Points on this clone: The junction and the germline gene differ at one end; a read error may be behind it. The chain is built from TRBV7-2 and TRBJ1-5, with 8 nucleotides matching TRBD1. CDR3 length: 15 amino acids. Germline CDR1 reads SGHTA; CDR2 reads FQGNSA. Here the CDR3 reads CASSPGQASHQPQHF. In DNA, the CDR3 is TGTGCCAGCAGCCCGGGACAGGCTAGCCATCAGCCCCAGCATTTT.

This clone was counted a single time. The chain carries TRBV3-1 (or the pseudogene TRBV3-2) and TRBJ2-7, with 12 bases aligning to TRBD2. In germline, CDR1 is LGHDT, CDR2 YNNKEL (reference sequence). The junction had 10 bases not matched to a gene; V was cut back by 2 bases and J by 5 bases. This CDR3 comprises 17 residues. The CDR3 spells CASSQNLAGGPGDEQYF. The CDR3 region has the DNA TGTGCCAGCAGCCAAAATCTAGCGGGGGGGCCGGGTGACGAGCAGTACTTC.

The J gene is TRBJ1-2, the V gene TRBV4-3; 7 nucleotides line up with TRBD1. The V gene's germline CDR1 is LGHNA and CDR2 YSLEER. The CDR3 has 15 amino acids. V was pared by 7 bases and J by 5 bases, with 13 bases of the junction left unmatched. In DNA, the CDR3 is TGCGCCAGCAATCCCGAACCCGCAGGGGGTTATGGCTACACCTTC. This gives the protein CASNPEPAGGYGYTF.

The gene calls are TRBV10-3 and TRBJ1-1; D unclear. CDR1 and CDR2 from the germline V gene are ENHRY and SYGVKD. This CDR3 contains 16 residues. V dropped 5 bases and J dropped 4 bases, with 20 bases sitting between them. The CDR3 DNA follows: TGTGCCATCAGTCCCTCTCCTGGGGAAGAGGGCACTGAAGCTTTCTTT. It specifies CAISPSPGEEGTEAFF.

This clone was counted only a few times. V usage is TRBV12-3 or TRBV12-4 and J usage is TRBJ2-2; TRBD2 matches 7 bases. V shed 5 bases and J 6 bases; nucleotides not matched to a gene: 3. The CDR3 runs to 13 residues. CDR3 loop: CASSNAGAGELFF. CDR3 sequence (DNA): TGTGCCAGCAGTAACGCGGGGGCCGGGGAGCTGTTTTTT.

The V gene is TRBV4-3, the J gene TRBJ1-2; the match to TRBD1 covers 8 bases. There are 14 residues in the CDR3. Unmatched junction bases numbered 2, after V lost 1 base and J lost 4 bases. Germline assignment: CDR1 LGHNA and CDR2 YSLEER. Here the CDR3 reads CASSQGTGTYGYTF. CDR3 bases: TGCGCCAGCAGCCAAGGGACAGGGACCTATGGCTACACCTTC.

This chain uses TRBV5-1 with TRBJ1-3; TRBD1 aligns across 8 bases. After removal of 2 bases from V and 4 bases from J, the junction contained 2 bases not matched to a gene. CDR3 length: 14 residues. CDR1 and CDR2 (germline): SGHRS, YFSETQ. The CDR3 region is CASSLTGGGNTIYF. CDR3 DNA sequence: TGCGCCAGCAGCTTAACAGGGGGAGGAAACACCATATATTTT.

This chain joins TRBV7-2 and TRBJ2-4, with 9 bases lining up with TRBD2. The CDR3 spans 14 residues. Germline CDR1 is SGHTA and CDR2 is FQGNSA. V was clipped by 2 bases and J by 12 bases; unmatched bases: 8. DNA of the CDR3: TGTGCCAGCAGCTTAAGCGGCGGGGGGGCCAATCAGTACTTC. Protein product: CASSLSGGGANQYF.

This chain joins TRBV5-1 and TRBJ2-3, with TRBD2 as a possible D gene (5 bases). The CDR3 runs 18 residues. Trimming removed 4 bases from V and 0 bases from J, with 21 bases in between. Germline loops: CDR1 SGHRS, CDR2 YFSETQ. The DNA of the CDR3 is TGCGCCAGCAGCCAACCCCCTGGAGGTCCTCCTAGCACAGATACGCAGTATTTT. Encoded protein: CASSQPPGGPPSTDTQYF.

The chain is built from TRBV5-4 and TRBJ2-1; TRBD1 matches 9 bases. The V gene's germline CDR1 is SGHNT and CDR2 YYREEE (reference sequence). This CDR3 comprises 15 residues. The V gene end was trimmed by 4 bases and the J gene end by 4 bases; junction bases not matched to a gene: 6. CDR3 DNA sequence: TGTGCCAGCAGCCCCCCGGACAGGGGTTACAATGAGCAGTTCTTC. This encodes CASSPPDRGYNEQFF.

The CDR3 reads CASSRASGGYNEQFF. The DNA of the CDR3 is TGTGCCAGCTCCCGAGCCAGCGGGGGCTACAATGAGCAGTTCTTC. The chain employs TRBV18 and TRBJ2-1; 8 positions match TRBD2. Germline V gene sequence: CDR1 KGHSH, CDR2 LQKENI. This CDR3 has 15 residues. After removal of 6 bases from V and 3 bases from J, the junction contained 7 bases not matched to a gene. The variable domain in full, with the rest retrieved from reference TRBV18 and TRBJ2-1, is NAGVMQNPRHLVRRRGQEARLRCSPMKGHSHVYWYRQLPEEGLKFMVYLQKENIIDESGMPKERFSAEFPKEGPSILRIQQVVRGDSAAYFCASSRASGGYNEQFFGPGTRLTVL.

The chain couples TRBV2 to TRBJ1-4; D not resolved. The length of the CDR3 is 14 residues. The germline gives CDR1 SNHLY, CDR2 FYNNEI. V gave up 10 bases and J gave up 4 bases, with 16 bases separating them. The CDR3 sequence: CATSPGGHNEKLFF. CDR3 nucleotides: TGTGCCACCTCACCAGGAGGGCATAATGAAAAACTGTTTTTT.

The chain couples TRBV14 to TRBJ2-3; 13 bases are a match to TRBD2. The CDR3 is 17 residues long. J lost 4 bases, V lost 1 base, and 5 bases had no gene match. In germline, CDR1 is SGHDN, CDR2 FVKESK. CDR3 coding DNA: TGTGCCAGCAGCCAAGTAGGACTAGCGGGGGTCGCAGATACGCAGTATTTT. Protein: CASSQVGLAGVADTQYF.

The V gene is TRBV10-3, the J gene TRBJ1-1; D uncertain. V lost 2 bases and J lost 0, with 7 bases in between. The CDR3 covers 14 residues. The germline gives CDR1 ENHRY, CDR2 SYGVKD. The CDR3 bases are TGTGCCATCAGTGAGGGCACCATGAACACTGAAGCTTTCTTT. Translating gives CAISEGTMNTEAFF.

V gene TRBV5-1 combines with J gene TRBJ2-7; D might be TRBD1 (6 bases). This CDR3 is 14 amino acids long. CDR1 is SGHRS and CDR2 is YFSETQ in the germline V gene. Trimming took off 4 bases at V and 6 bases at J, with 17 bases between the two ends. The CDR3 region is CASSLGPGQPEQYF. CDR3 in DNA: TGCGCCAGCAGCCTGGGGCCGGGACAACCCGAGCAGTACTTC.

The chain combines TRBV19 with TRBJ1-5; 10 bases are shared with TRBD1. Per the germline V gene, CDR1 is LNHDA and CDR2 is SQIVND (reference sequence). There are 15 residues in the CDR3. J lost 6 bases, V lost 7 bases, and 9 bases had no gene match. CDR3 in amino acids: CASNPDRGTSQPQHF. The CDR3 DNA reads as TGTGCCAGTAACCCGGACAGGGGGACTAGTCAGCCCCAGCATTTT.

This sequence joins TRBV23-1 and TRBJ2-4, with no clear D. TRBV23-1 is an ORF for which the function is uncertain. This CDR3 spans 18 amino acids. The V and J ends lost 2 bases and 0 bases respectively, with 17 bases between them. The CDR3: CASSQNQVDGIAKNIQYF. The CDR3 DNA follows: TGCGCCAGCAGTCAAAATCAGGTCGACGGAATAGCCAAAAACATTCAGTACTTC.

The rearrangement links TRBV6-5 to TRBJ1-5, with D hard to call. CDR1 is MNHEY and CDR2 is SVGAGI in the germline V gene. Between the trimmed V and J ends, which lost 6 bases and 4 bases, there was a span of 10 bases. CDR3 length: 13 amino acids. CDR3 nucleotides: TGTGCCAGCAGGAGGCAGCTTAATCAGCCCCAGCATTTT. It yields the protein CASRRQLNQPQHF.

This clone has a handful of counts. The chain joins TRBV7-2 to TRBJ1-2; possible D gene TRBD1, 6 bases. In germline, CDR1 is SGHTA, CDR2 FQGNSA. The V end was cut by 5 bases, the J end by 3 bases, with 16 bases between. The CDR3 length is 15 residues. CDR3 protein: CASSPTLGGDYGYTF. For the CDR3, the DNA is TGTGCCAGCAGCCCCACCTTAGGGGGAGACTATGGCTACACCTTC.

The V call is TRBV7-8, the J call TRBJ1-3, with a weak D call TRBD1 (6 bases). Germline V gene sequence: CDR1 SGHVS, CDR2 FQNEAQ. This CDR3 is 16 amino acids long. Deletions cut 3 bases from V and 0 bases from J, with 12 bases between. The DNA of the CDR3 is TGTGCCAGCAGCTTCGGACAGACCCGCTCTGGAAACACCATATATTTT. Protein: CASSFGQTRSGNTIYF.